The 28 T cell receptor beta chains listed next were all sequenced from one sample in a study of T cells expressing NK-cell markers. From the 5' RACE reads, TCRdb lists one entry per CDR3 protein and no DNA. The sample has 150,000 to 170,000 distinct CDR3 sequences, and its top ten clones hold less than 40%. Material for sequencing was blood T cells: a sorted CD56 or NKG2C T cell subset, CD4+ or CD8+ T cells, or bulk PBMC T cells (not recorded which). The receptors come from a woman aged 45-60 years in good health.

The rearrangement links TRBV5-6 to TRBJ2-7; TCRdb selects TRBD1, and the lack of DNA leaves this call unchecked. CDR3 length: 14 amino acids. Germline V gene data show CDR1 as SGHDT and CDR2 as YYEEEE. CDR3 loop: CASSFRDRRDEQYF.

The chain employs TRBV27 and TRBJ2-2; the TCRdb D gene call, TRBD1, has no DNA to confirm it. Germline lookup yields CDR1 MNHEY and CDR2 SMNVEV (reference sequence). The CDR3 is 17 amino acids. Here the CDR3 reads CASGRRVNPSNTGELFF.

The chain combines TRBV5-1 with TRBJ2-7; the D call of TRBD1 rests on TCRdb alone, since no DNA is present to check it. CDR1 is SGHRS and CDR2 is YFSETQ in the germline V gene. This CDR3 contains 14 residues. CDR3: CASSLERGRDEQYF.

The chain joins TRBV7-9 to TRBJ1-3. CDR1 SEHNR and CDR2 FQNEAQ come from the germline V gene (reference sequence). This CDR3 region has 15 residues. This chain's CDR3 is CASSLGGQSGNTIYF.

The chain uses TRBV12-3 or TRBV12-4 and TRBJ2-2; TCRdb names TRBD1, which stays unverified in the absence of DNA. The CDR3 is 15 residues long. The CDR3 loop reads CASSTRGLNTGELFF.

V is TRBV14 and J is TRBJ2-7. The CDR3 sequence is 17 residues long. Germline CDR1 SGHDN, CDR2 FVKESK. The CDR3 protein is CASSQVSTHLSSYEQYF. The full variable domain, its missing parts supplied by reference TRBV14 and TRBJ2-7, is EAGVTQFPSHSVIEKGQTVTLRCDPISGHDNLYWYRRVMGKEIKFLLHFVKESKQDESGMPNNRFLAERTGGTYSTLKVQPAELEDSGVYFCASSQVSTHLSSYEQYFGPGTRLTVT.

The gene calls are TRBV24-1 and TRBJ2-1; TCRdb names TRBD2, which stays unverified in the absence of DNA. CDR1 and CDR2 from the germline V gene are KGHDR and SFDVKD. The CDR3 spans 14 residues. The CDR3 here is CATSDGSLGNEQFF.

J is TRBJ2-3 and V is TRBV12-3 or TRBV12-4; the D call of TRBD2 rests on TCRdb alone, since no DNA is present to check it. This CDR3 contains 16 residues. CDR3 sequence: CASSDAGTRLTDTQYF.

The gene calls are TRBV7-9 and TRBJ1-1; TCRdb outputs TRBD1, but without DNA this stays unchecked. Germline CDR1 is SEHNR and CDR2 is FQNEAQ (reference sequence). CDR3 length equals 17 residues. The CDR3 region is CASSVSGTVRVNTEAFF.

The rearrangement links TRBV5-1 to TRBJ1-1; there is no DNA to check the TCRdb D call of TRBD1. The CDR3 sequence is 13 residues long. Per the germline V gene, CDR1 is SGHRS and CDR2 is YFSETQ. CDR3 protein: CASSLDRGAEAFF. Full variable domain (outside the CDR3, taken from reference TRBV5-1 and TRBJ1-1): KAGVTQTPRYLIKTRGQQVTLSCSPISGHRSVSWYQQTPGQGLQFLFEYFSETQRNKGNFPGRFSGRQFSNSRSEMNVSTLELGDSALYLCASSLDRGAEAFFGQGTRLTVV.

The gene calls are TRBV27 and TRBJ2-2. The CDR3 is made up of 15 amino acids. The germline V gene has CDR1 MNHEY and CDR2 SMNVEV (reference sequence). This chain's CDR3 is CASSLAGVHTGELFF.

V and J are TRBV12-3 or TRBV12-4 and TRBJ1-4; the TCRdb call, TRBD1, lacks DNA for checking. This CDR3 comprises 17 residues. The CDR3 region is CAVSGTLTPTTNEKLFF.

This rearrangement joins TRBV20-1 to TRBJ2-1. CDR1 DFQATT and CDR2 SNEGSKA come from the germline V gene (reference sequence). This CDR3 is built from 13 residues. This CDR3 is CSAFAFSYNEQFF.

V is TRBV2 and J is TRBJ2-1; the D call from TCRdb, TRBD1, cannot be confirmed without DNA. CDR1 and CDR2 (germline): SNHLY, FYNNEI. The CDR3 covers 12 residues. CDR3 loop: CASIHVGGEQFF.

The chain combines TRBV10-3 with TRBJ2-3; the TCRdb call, TRBD1, lacks DNA for checking. CDR1 ENHRY and CDR2 SYGVKD come from the germline V gene. The CDR3 runs 15 residues. The CDR3 here is CAIRYGTGNADTQYF.

The chain combines TRBV20-1 with TRBJ2-3; without DNA, the TCRdb call of TRBD2 cannot be checked. CDR1 and CDR2 (germline): DFQATT, SNEGSKA (reference sequence). This CDR3 has 17 residues. CDR3 sequence: CSARGIPRGRETDTQYF.

The chain links TRBV4-2 to TRBJ2-3. Germline V CDR1 and CDR2: LGHNA, YNFKEQ. There are 15 residues in the CDR3. CDR3 sequence reads: CASSQVVGDTDTQYF.

V is TRBV9 and J is TRBJ2-1; the TCRdb D gene call, TRBD1, has no DNA to confirm it. This CDR3 comprises 14 residues. The germline V gene encodes CDR1 SGDLS and CDR2 YYNGEE. CDR3 region: CASSYTGTDNEQFF.

The gene calls are TRBV29-1 and TRBJ2-7; TCRdb outputs TRBD1, but without DNA this stays unchecked. CDR1 is SQVTM, CDR2 ANQGSEA, per germline. This CDR3 has 12 residues. CDR3 region: CSVGAAVYEQYF.

This chain connects TRBV12-3 or TRBV12-4 to TRBJ1-5; lacking DNA, the TRBD1 call made by TCRdb goes unchecked. CDR3 size: 15 residues. CDR3 in amino acids: CASRGTAYSNQPQHF.

This rearrangement joins TRBV10-2 to TRBJ1-6; without DNA, the TCRdb call of TRBD1 cannot be checked. The CDR3 covers 15 residues. From germline, CDR1 is WSHSY and CDR2 SAAADI. CDR3 protein: CASSEQTGVNSPLHF.

The V call is TRBV6-6, the J call TRBJ2-1; TCRdb selects TRBD1, and the lack of DNA leaves this call unchecked. CDR1 and CDR2 from the germline V gene are MNHNY and SVGAGI (reference sequence). The CDR3 loop spans 17 amino acids. CDR3 protein: CASSYTHPDRGRDEQFF.

V gene TRBV7-9 combines with J gene TRBJ1-1; TCRdb reports TRBD1, a call that lacks DNA to check it against. The CDR3 loop spans 14 amino acids. Germline CDR1 is SEHNR and CDR2 is FQNEAQ (reference sequence). The CDR3 is CASSLPTANTEAFF.

The V call is TRBV2, the J call TRBJ2-1; TCRdb calls TRBD1, which cannot be checked without DNA. The CDR3 runs to 18 residues. The germline gives CDR1 SNHLY, CDR2 FYNNEI. CDR3: CASSESPYDRGDYNEQFF.

The chain couples TRBV27 to TRBJ1-6. This CDR3 comprises 15 residues. Germline values: CDR1 MNHEY, CDR2 SMNVEV (reference sequence). CDR3 loop: CASRDRSSYNSPLHF.

The chain is built from TRBV2 and TRBJ2-1; TCRdb lists TRBD2, though no DNA is available to test this call. There are 13 residues in the CDR3. Germline CDR1 reads SNHLY; CDR2 reads FYNNEI. CDR3 amino acids: CASSEGEREDQFF. Drawing the rest from reference TRBV2 and TRBJ2-1, the complete variable domain is EPEVTQTPSHQVTQMGQEVILRCVPISNHLYFYWYRQILGQKVEFLVSFYNNEISEKSEIFDDQFSVERPDGSNFTLKIRSTKLEDSAMYFCASSEGEREDQFFGPGTRLTVL.

The chain couples TRBV4-1 to TRBJ2-1; the TCRdb call, TRBD2, lacks DNA for checking. CDR3 length: 15 amino acids. Germline V gene lookup returns CDR1 MGHRA and CDR2 YSYEKL. The CDR3: CASSPFMGGGDEQFF.

The V and J genes are TRBV11-2 and TRBJ2-5; the D call of TRBD2 rests on TCRdb alone, since no DNA is present to check it. The CDR3 has 17 amino acids. CDR1 and CDR2 (germline): SGHAT, FQNNGV. CDR3 loop: CASSSGSGGRAGETQYF.